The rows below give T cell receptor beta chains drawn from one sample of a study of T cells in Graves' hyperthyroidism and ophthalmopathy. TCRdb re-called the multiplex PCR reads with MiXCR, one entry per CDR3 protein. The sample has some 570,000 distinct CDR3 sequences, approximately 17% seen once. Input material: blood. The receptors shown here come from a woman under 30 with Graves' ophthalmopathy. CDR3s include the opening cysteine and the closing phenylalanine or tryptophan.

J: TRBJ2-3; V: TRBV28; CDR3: CASSSRGTSTDTQYF
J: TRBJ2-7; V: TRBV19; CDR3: CASSVASGDEQYF
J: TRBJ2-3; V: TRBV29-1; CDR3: CSVDAGRSTDTQYF
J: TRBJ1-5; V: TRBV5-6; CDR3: CASSLGTGDQPQHF
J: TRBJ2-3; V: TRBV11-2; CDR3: CASSLDRGTDTQYF
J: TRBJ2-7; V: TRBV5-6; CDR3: CASTLPIESEQYF
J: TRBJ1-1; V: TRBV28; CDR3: CASSPLGRGVMNTEAFF
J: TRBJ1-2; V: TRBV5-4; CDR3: CASSPGPSMGYTF
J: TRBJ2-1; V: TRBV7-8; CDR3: CASSFEGLVLNEQFF
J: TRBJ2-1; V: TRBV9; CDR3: CASSPRATSGDEQFF
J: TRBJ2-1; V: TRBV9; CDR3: CASSPRQYLNEQFF
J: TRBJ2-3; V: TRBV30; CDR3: CAWSAGDTSTDTQYF
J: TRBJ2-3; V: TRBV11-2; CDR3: CASTAIRGNTDTQYF
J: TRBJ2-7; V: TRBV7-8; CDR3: CASSFTTGLSSYEQYF
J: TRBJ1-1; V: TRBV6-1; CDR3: CASSLAGTRVTEAFF
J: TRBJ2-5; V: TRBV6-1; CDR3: CASSDLLAGGRETQYF
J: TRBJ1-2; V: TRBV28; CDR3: CASSPARSYGYTF
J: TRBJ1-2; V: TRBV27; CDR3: CASSPINGKYGYTF
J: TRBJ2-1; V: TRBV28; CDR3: CASSSEGYFWNEQFF
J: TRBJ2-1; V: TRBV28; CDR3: CASSPPTSLHEQFF
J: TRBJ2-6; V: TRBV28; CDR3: CASSLSGQGAGGANVLTF
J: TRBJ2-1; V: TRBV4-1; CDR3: CASSQVGANEQFF
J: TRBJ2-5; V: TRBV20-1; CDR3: CSANSGTETQETQYF
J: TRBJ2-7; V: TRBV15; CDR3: CATSEGGGYLNYEQYF
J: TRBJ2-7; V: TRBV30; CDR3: CAWRSGWEQYF
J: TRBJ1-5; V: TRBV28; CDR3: CASSPAGTGLSNQPQHF
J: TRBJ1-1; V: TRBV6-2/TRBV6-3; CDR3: CASSHLGFGDTEAFF
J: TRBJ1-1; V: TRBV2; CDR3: CASRTRQMNTEAFF
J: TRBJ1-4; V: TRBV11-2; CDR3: CASSITGAGEKLFF
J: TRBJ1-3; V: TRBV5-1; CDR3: CASSLVDGLQHSGNTIYF
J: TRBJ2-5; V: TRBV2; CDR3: CASSQDFTQYF
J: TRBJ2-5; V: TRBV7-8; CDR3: CASSLGGAGHQETQYF
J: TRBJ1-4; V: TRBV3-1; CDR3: CASSGSRGHEKLFF
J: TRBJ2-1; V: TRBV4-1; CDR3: CASSQGETSYNEQFF
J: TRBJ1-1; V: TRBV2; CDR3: CASIGQVNTEAFF
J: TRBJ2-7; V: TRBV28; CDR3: CASKPGTSGTYEQYF